The text below deals with one TCR beta chain. Both 60 Vbeta primers and 13 Jbeta primers went into the PCR. Sequencing was performed with immunoSEQ multiplex PCR; in TCRdb, only in-frame clones are kept and a portion is missing. This specimen shows about 39,000 clones; the ten leading clones hold more than 3%. Germline loops: CDR1 SGHRS, CDR2 YFSETQ. CDR3 length: 15 amino acids. The ends lost 0 bases at V and 8 bases at J; junction bases unmatched: 5. This record comes from a study of cytomegalovirus exposure and HLA in healthy donors. The chain recombines TRBV5-1 with TRBJ2-1; 10 bases fit TRBD2. The receptor comes from a woman aged 25 to 39 in good health and CMV-seropositive. Sequences were obtained from PBMCs. CDR3 sequence (DNA): TGCGCCAGCAGCTTGGCTAGCGGGGGCCCCCATGAGCAGTTCTTC. Protein: CASSLASGGPHEQFF.